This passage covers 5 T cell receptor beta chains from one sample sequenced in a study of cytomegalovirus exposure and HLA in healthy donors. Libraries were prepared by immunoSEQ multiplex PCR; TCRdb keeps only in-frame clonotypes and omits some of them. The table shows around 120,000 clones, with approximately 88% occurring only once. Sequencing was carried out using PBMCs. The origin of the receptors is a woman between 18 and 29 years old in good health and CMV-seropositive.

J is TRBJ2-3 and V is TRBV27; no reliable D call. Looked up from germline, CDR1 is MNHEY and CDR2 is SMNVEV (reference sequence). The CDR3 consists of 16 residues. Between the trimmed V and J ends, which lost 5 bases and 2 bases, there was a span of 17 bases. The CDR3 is CASSPPRMALTDTQYF. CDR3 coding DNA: TGTGCCAGCAGTCCACCCCGTATGGCCCTCACAGATACGCAGTATTTT.

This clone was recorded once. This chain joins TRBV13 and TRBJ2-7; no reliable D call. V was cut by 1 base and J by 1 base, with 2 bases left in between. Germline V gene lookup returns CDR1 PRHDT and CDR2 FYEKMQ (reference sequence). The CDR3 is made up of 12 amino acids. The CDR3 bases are TGTGCCAGCAGCTTAGCTTCCTACGAGCAGTACTTC. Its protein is CASSLASYEQYF.

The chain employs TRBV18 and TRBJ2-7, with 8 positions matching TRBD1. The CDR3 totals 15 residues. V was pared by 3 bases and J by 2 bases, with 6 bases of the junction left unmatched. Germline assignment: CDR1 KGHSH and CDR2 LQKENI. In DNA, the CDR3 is TGTGCCAGCTCACCTCGACAGGGGATTCCCTACGAGCAGTACTTC. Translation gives CASSPRQGIPYEQYF.

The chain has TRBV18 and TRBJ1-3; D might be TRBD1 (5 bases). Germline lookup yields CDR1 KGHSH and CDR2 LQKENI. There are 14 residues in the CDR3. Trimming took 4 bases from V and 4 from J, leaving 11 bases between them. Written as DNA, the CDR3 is TGTGCCAGCTCACAGGGGAAAGAGGGAAACACCATATATTTT. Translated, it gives CASSQGKEGNTIYF.

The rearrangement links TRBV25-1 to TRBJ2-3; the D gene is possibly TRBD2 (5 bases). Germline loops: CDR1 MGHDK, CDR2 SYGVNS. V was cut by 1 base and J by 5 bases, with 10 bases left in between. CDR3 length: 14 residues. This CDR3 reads CASSESGVGDTQYF. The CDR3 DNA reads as TGTGCCAGCAGTGAATCCGGGGTGGGAGATACGCAGTATTTT. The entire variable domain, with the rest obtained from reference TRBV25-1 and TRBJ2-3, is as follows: EADIYQTPRYLVIGTGKKITLECSQTMGHDKMYWYQQDPGMELHLIHYSYGVNSTEKGDLSSESTVSRIRTEHFPLTLESARPSHTSQYLCASSESGVGDTQYFGPGTRLTVL.